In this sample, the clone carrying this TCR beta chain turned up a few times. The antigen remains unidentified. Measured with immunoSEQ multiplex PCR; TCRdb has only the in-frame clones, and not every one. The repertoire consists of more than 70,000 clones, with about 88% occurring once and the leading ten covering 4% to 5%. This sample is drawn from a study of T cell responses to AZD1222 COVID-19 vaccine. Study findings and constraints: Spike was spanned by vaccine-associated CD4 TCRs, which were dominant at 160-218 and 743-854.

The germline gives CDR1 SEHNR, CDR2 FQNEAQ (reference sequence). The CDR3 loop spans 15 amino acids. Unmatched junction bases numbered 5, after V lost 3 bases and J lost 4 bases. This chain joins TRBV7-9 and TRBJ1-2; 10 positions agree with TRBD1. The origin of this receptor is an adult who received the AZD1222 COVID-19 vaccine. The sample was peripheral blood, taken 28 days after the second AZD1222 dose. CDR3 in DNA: TGTGCCAGCAGCTTCAGGGACAGGGGAGCCTATGGCTACACCTTC. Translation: CASSFRDRGAYGYTF. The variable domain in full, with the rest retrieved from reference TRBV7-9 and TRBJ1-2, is DTGVSQNPRHKITKRGQNVTFRCDPISEHNRLYWYRQTLGQGPEFLTYFQNEAQLEKSRLLSDRFSAERPKGSFSTLEIQRTEQGDSAMYLCASSFRDRGAYGYTFGSGTRLTVV.